This TCR delta chain is from a study of γδ T cells in repeated Plasmodium falciparum infection. Across the study: Donors were malaria-exposed Malian children or age- and gender-matched Australian children. Samples were taken at baseline, before some infections, and 21 days after each.

Overall study findings and caveats: Vdelta2-negative gammadelta repertoires appeared less diverse and less shared in Malian than Australian children.

At least ten counts were recorded for this clone. Antigen: not known. A far larger clone is a single base away, which makes a read error likely. Looked up from germline, CDR1 is TSWWSYY and CDR2 is QGS. The CDR3 covers 16 residues. TCRdb redid the clone calls on the multiplex PCR reads with CATT. This sample yields roughly 93,000 delta-chain clones, of which under 1.5% are seen a single time; 7% to 9.5% belongs to the top ten. Flow sorting of PBMC yielded separate Vgamma9/Vdelta2+ and Vdelta2-negative gammadelta T cell populations for bulk repertoire analysis. The receptor's source is a pool of human donors (malaria-infected and uninfected, not separated). The chain recombines TRDV1 with TRDJ1; 8 positions agree with TRDD2. Source material: gamma-delta T cells from blood. CDR3 sequence reads: CALGKLPTRMGSKPIF. As DNA, the CDR3 is TGTGCTCTTGGGAAACTTCCTACTAGGATGGGGAGTAAACCCATCTTT.